This T cell receptor (beta chain) came from a study of cytomegalovirus exposure and HLA in healthy donors. Study in general: As an earlier analysis found, some 180 million T cells yielded about 120 million unique TCR beta sequences. About 80 million unique TCRs from HLA-typed donors made up an early data release.

As for this clone: Its antigen is currently unknown.

General observations from the study: Earlier analysis yielded a pattern in which most TCR beta V segments were productive about 90% or about 30% of the time.

With 60 Vbeta and 13 Jbeta primers, the PCR was carried out. Repertoires were generated with immunoSEQ multiplex PCR, while TCRdb's copy carries only in-frame clones and drops some. The profile shows more than 150,000 clones, roughly 80% of them singletons. CDR3 length equals 14 residues. Trimming removed 1 base at V and 2 bases at J, with 8 bases between. The germline CDR1 and CDR2 sequences are SGHTA and FQGNSA. Donors in the study were healthy people who gave bone marrow. The genes are TRBV7-2 and TRBJ1-2; the D gene is possibly TRBD1 (5 bases). The receptor's source is a man aged 35 to 55 in good health and CMV-seropositive. Sequenced sample: PBMCs. The CDR3, as DNA: TGTGCCAGCAGCTTAGTTGGGGGGAACTATGGCTACACCTTC. This gives the protein CASSLVGGNYGYTF.